Only a few counts were recorded for the clone carrying this TCR beta chain. Its antigen is unknown. This record belongs to a study of T cell repertoires in cytomegalovirus infection. About the research overall: Shared public TCR beta signatures pointed to both CMV infection and a matching HLA type.

MiXCR, run by TCRdb on the reads, gives a single entry per CDR3 protein. The top ten clones hold 13% of a sample with 250,000 to 400,000 distinct CDR3 sequences, approximately 25% of them seen once. This TCR was recovered from a human donor in good health (CMV status not recorded). Some clones in this sample may be carry-over from other donors' samples. Sequenced material: cultured PBMCs, taken from culture after CMV antigen stimulation.

The CDR3 sequence is CASSLILAGGITGELFF. The CDR3 bases are TGCGCCAGCAGCTTAATACTAGCGGGAGGCATCACCGGGGAGCTGTTTTTT. The V call is TRBV5-1, the J call TRBJ2-2, with TRBD2 matching over 12 bases. CDR3 length: 17 residues. V shed 2 bases and J 4 bases; nucleotides not matched to a gene: 6. Germline CDR1 reads SGHRS; CDR2 reads YFSETQ.